There are a few counts of the clone carrying this T cell receptor (beta chain). Gene-specific TRAV and TRBV primers were used for first-strand cDNA, covering alpha and beta chains. The authors amplified TCRs for around 20 PCR cycles with a constant-region primer and a V-primer adapter. TCRdb reprocessed the reads with MiXCR, giving one entry per CDR3 protein. The sample has roughly 10,000 distinct CDR3 sequences; approximately 40% are singletons. This entry comes from a study of low-dose radiotherapy and immunotherapy resistance in tumors. This CDR3 has 12 residues. The germline gives CDR1 SGHAT, CDR2 FQNNGV. The ends were cut back, 1 base at V and 4 bases at J, with 3 bases in the middle.

The chain couples TRBV11-2 to TRBJ2-3; D is unresolved. This sequence was found in a human donor with advanced metastatic prostate, ovarian, gallbladder or colorectal cancer (not recorded which). This table probably holds off-target reads from a library built for another chain. The CDR3 DNA reads TGTGCCAGCAGCTTAGGGGCAGATACGCAGTATTTT. Its protein product is CASSLGADTQYF.